These 20 T cell receptor beta chains came from one sample sequenced in a study of response to subunit inactivated influenza vaccine. TCRdb re-analysed the RT-PCR reads in MiXCR, keeping a single row per CDR3 protein. In the table there are 500,000 to 600,000 distinct CDR3 sequences, 12% of which are singletons. This specimen was PBMCs from blood, taken on the day of vaccination. These receptors all come from a man in his fifties who received an inactivated influenza vaccine.

This clonotype has just a few counts. The chain has TRBV6-6 and TRBJ1-2; no clear D. V was trimmed by 10 bases and J by 0 bases, leaving 9 bases between them. Germline loops: CDR1 MNHNY, CDR2 SVGAGI (reference sequence). The CDR3 length is 12 residues. CDR3 sequence reads: CATINPNYGYTF. DNA of the CDR3: TGTGCCACCATAAACCCTAACTATGGCTACACCTTC.

J is TRBJ2-1 and V is TRBV28; 8 nucleotides align to TRBD2. CDR1 MDHEN and CDR2 SYDVKM come from the germline V gene. The CDR3 runs to 17 residues. V was pared by 4 bases and J by 7 bases, with 15 bases of the junction left unmatched. For the CDR3, the DNA is TGTGCCAGCAGTTCTATCCGCGGGCGGGGGGCCGTAAATGAGCAGTTCTTC. Its protein is CASSSIRGRGAVNEQFF. The full variable domain, with the rest looked up from reference TRBV28 and TRBJ2-1, is DVKVTQSSRYLVKRTGEKVFLECVQDMDHENMFWYRQDPGLGLRLIYFSYDVKMKEKGDIPEGYSVSREKKERFSLILESASTNQTSMYLCASSSIRGRGAVNEQFFGPGTRLTVL.

The chain couples TRBV7-2 to TRBJ2-7, with 7 nucleotides matching TRBD2. This CDR3 region has 17 residues. J gave up 7 bases and V 5 bases, and 20 bases lay outside the gene matches. Germline V gene data show CDR1 as SGHTA and CDR2 as FQGNSA. CDR3 bases: TGTGCCAGCAGCCCCCGACTAGTTGCGGGAGCCCAAGGGGAGCAGTACTTC. Protein: CASSPRLVAGAQGEQYF.

The rearrangement uses TRBV18 and TRBJ2-7; D is possibly TRBD2 (5 bases). Trimming took 4 bases from V and 5 from J, leaving 12 bases between them. The CDR3 is 13 residues long. Looked up from germline, CDR1 is KGHSH and CDR2 is LQKENI. This CDR3 is CASSLTVGDEQYF. In nucleotides, the CDR3 is TGTGCCAGCTCACTTACCGTCGGGGACGAGCAGTACTTC.

This sequence joins TRBV7-9 and TRBJ2-7; D not certain. The CDR3 has 12 amino acids. With 9 bases removed from V and 1 base from J, the gap between germline ends came to 10 bases. The germline gives CDR1 SEHNR, CDR2 FQNEAQ (reference sequence). CDR3 in DNA: TGTGCCAGTATGACCGGTTCCTACGAGCAGTACTTC. Amino acid sequence: CASMTGSYEQYF.

The chain joins TRBV20-1 to TRBJ2-5; TRBD2 might be the D (6 bases). This CDR3 contains 14 residues. Germline values: CDR1 DFQATT, CDR2 SNEGSKA (reference sequence). The V gene lost 4 bases and the J gene lost 4 bases, with 16 bases spanning the gap. This CDR3 reads CSAIRHGTSETQYF. Written as DNA, the CDR3 is TGCAGTGCTATAAGACACGGGACTTCAGAGACCCAGTACTTC.

The CDR3 loop is CASSPGPSVEQYF. The CDR3 DNA follows: TGTGCCAGCAGCCCGGGTCCCAGCGTCGAGCAGTACTTC. The V and J genes are TRBV3-1 and TRBJ2-7; no reliable D call. V gave up 4 bases and J gave up 6 bases, with 13 bases separating them. The CDR3 is 13 residues long. In germline, CDR1 is LGHDT, CDR2 YNNKEL (reference sequence).

This clonotype has only a few counts. This chain links TRBV5-6 with TRBJ1-1; D unresolved. Per the germline V gene, CDR1 is SGHDT and CDR2 is YYEEEE. The CDR3 spans 15 residues. V gave up 0 bases and J gave up 4 bases, with 13 bases separating them. CDR3 residues: CASSLDLRESTEAFF. The CDR3 DNA is TGTGCCAGCAGCTTGGATTTGCGGGAATCCACTGAAGCTTTCTTT.

This clonotype occurred many times. The chain combines TRBV7-2 with TRBJ2-5; D gene uncertain. The V and J ends lost 5 bases and 0 bases respectively, with 7 bases between them. The V gene's germline CDR1 is SGHTA and CDR2 FQGNSA. The length of the CDR3 is 13 residues. The CDR3 sequence is CASSGQNQETQYF. The CDR3 DNA reads TGTGCCAGCAGCGGGCAGAACCAAGAGACCCAGTACTTC.

The rearrangement uses TRBV20-1 and TRBJ1-6; 8 bases align to TRBD1. The CDR3 contains 12 residues. The germline V gene encodes CDR1 DFQATT and CDR2 SNEGSKA (reference sequence). V gave up 8 bases and J gave up 11 bases; unmatched junction bases: 8. The chain's CDR3 is CSTTGVSTPLHF. The CDR3 DNA follows: TGCAGTACGACAGGGGTAAGCACACCCCTCCACTTT.

This clonotype has just a few counts. V usage is TRBV29-1 and J usage is TRBJ1-2; no clear D. V was shortened by 4 bases and J by 6 bases, with 9 bases between the two germline ends. The CDR3 runs to 11 residues. Germline CDR1 SQVTM, CDR2 ANQGSEA. The CDR3 loop is CSVGQDHGYTF. The CDR3 nucleotides read TGCAGCGTTGGGCAGGACCATGGCTACACCTTC.

This clonotype was recorded at least ten times. V is TRBV15 and J is TRBJ2-2, with D unclear. The CDR3 contains 15 residues. Looked up from germline, CDR1 is LNHNV and CDR2 is YYDKDF (reference sequence). V dropped 0 bases and J dropped 4 bases, with 9 bases sitting between them. CDR3 loop: CATSRDLASTGELFF. The CDR3 DNA sequence: TGTGCCACCAGCAGAGATTTGGCCAGCACCGGGGAGCTGTTTTTT.

The chain combines TRBV10-2 with TRBJ2-7; D not certain. This CDR3 has 14 amino acids. Trimming took 8 bases from V and 1 from J, leaving 15 bases between them. Germline CDR1 reads WSHSY; CDR2 reads SAAADI. The DNA for the CDR3 is TGCGCCAGCGTCGATCCCCGGTCGTCCTACGAGCAGTACTTC. As protein: CASVDPRSSYEQYF.

In its sample, this clonotype was seen a few times. The chain uses TRBV20-1 and TRBJ1-5; D is possibly TRBD1 (5 bases). The V end lost 3 bases, the J end lost 0 bases, and 12 bases lay between the germline ends. The CDR3 extends over 15 amino acids. The germline V gene encodes CDR1 DFQATT and CDR2 SNEGSKA (reference sequence). DNA of the CDR3: TGCAGTGCTAGGCGCGGGGGGGATAGCAATCAGCCCCAGCATTTT. Translation: CSARRGGDSNQPQHF.

The rearrangement uses TRBV3-1 and TRBJ2-7; 14 bases are shared with TRBD2. V shed 0 bases and J 3 bases; nucleotides not matched to a gene: 13. The CDR3 is 20 amino acids. CDR1 is LGHDT, CDR2 YNNKEL, per germline (reference sequence). The CDR3 nucleotides read TGTGCCAGCAGCCAAGACACCGGGACTAGCGGGAGTTGTCGGAGCTACGAGCAGTACTTC. Amino acid sequence: CASSQDTGTSGSCRSYEQYF.

This clonotype was found a few times. The rearrangement links TRBV5-1 to TRBJ2-7; D not resolved. CDR1 and CDR2 from the germline V gene are SGHRS and YFSETQ. The CDR3 is 14 residues long. V shed 0 bases and J shed 7 bases, with 14 bases lying between them. The DNA for the CDR3 is TGCGCCAGCAGCTTGGTAGCTCATACGGGTGAGCAGTACTTC. As protein: CASSLVAHTGEQYF.

This clonotype has more than one count but fewer than ten. CDR3: CASSPRLGGETQYF. In DNA form, the CDR3 reads TGTGCCAGCAGCCCGAGGTTGGGTGGGGAGACCCAGTACTTC. The chain is built from TRBV6-2 or TRBV6-3 and TRBJ2-5, with unresolved D. Trimming stripped 6 bases from V and 5 bases from J, with 16 bases between. Germline V gene lookup returns CDR1 MNHEY and CDR2 SVGEGT. The CDR3 has 14 residues.

This clonotype was seen a single time. V usage is TRBV20-1 and J usage is TRBJ2-7; 8 positions match TRBD1. The germline V gene encodes CDR1 DFQATT and CDR2 SNEGSKA (reference sequence). Trimming removed 5 bases from V and 4 bases from J; junction bases left unmatched: 4. The CDR3 loop spans 12 amino acids. The CDR3 loop reads CSAQDRVYEQYF. The CDR3 nucleotides are TGCAGTGCTCAGGACAGGGTTTACGAGCAGTACTTC.

This clonotype was seen more than once but under ten times. This chain links TRBV6-1 with TRBJ2-7; D might be TRBD2 (7 bases). Germline V lookup: CDR1 MNHNS, CDR2 SASEGT. Deletions cut 6 bases from V and 4 bases from J, with 13 bases between. The CDR3 has 13 amino acids. CDR3 in DNA: TGTGCCAGCAGAGGGGGGGGAGCTTACGAGCAGTACTTC. Amino acid sequence: CASRGGGAYEQYF.

V is TRBV10-2 and J is TRBJ2-1; tentatively, D is TRBD1 or TRBD2 (5 bases each). From germline, CDR1 is WSHSY and CDR2 SAAADI. The CDR3 runs 15 residues. V lost 7 bases and J 1 base, leaving 14 bases between the germline ends. This CDR3 reads CASITGLSSYNEQFF. CDR3 DNA sequence: TGCGCCAGCATCACGGGGCTGTCTTCCTACAATGAGCAGTTCTTC.